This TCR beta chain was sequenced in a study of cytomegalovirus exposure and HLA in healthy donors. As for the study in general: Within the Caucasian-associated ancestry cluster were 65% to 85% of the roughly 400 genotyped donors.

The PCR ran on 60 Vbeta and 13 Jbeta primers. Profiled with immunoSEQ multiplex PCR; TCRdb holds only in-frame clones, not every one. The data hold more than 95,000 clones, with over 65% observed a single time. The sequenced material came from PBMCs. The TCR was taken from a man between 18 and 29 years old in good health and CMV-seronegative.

CDR3 residues: CASSLTWRWRLAGLEQYF. The DNA of the CDR3 is TGTGCCAGCAGCTTAACGTGGCGATGGCGACTAGCGGGGCTCGAGCAGTACTTC. This chain connects TRBV7-3 to TRBJ2-7; TRBD2 matches 11 bases. With 0 bases clipped from V and 6 bases from J, the junction kept 13 bases outside the gene matches. Germline V gene sequence: CDR1 SGHTA, CDR2 FQGTGA. The CDR3 extends over 18 amino acids.